These 12 T cell receptor beta chains were all obtained from the same sample, sequenced in a study of shared clonotypes between healthy human individuals. Data came from immunoSEQ multiplex PCR; TCRdb stores just in-frame clones and leaves some out. The table has over a million clones, about four fifths seen once. Material for sequencing was memory CD4+ T cells from PBMCs. Subset noted: CD45RA-negative fraction. Receptors originate from a man younger than 35 in good health. Some clones in this sample may be carry-over from other donors' samples.

The chain's CDR3 is CASSLNLGAASYEQYF. CDR3 DNA: TGTGCCAGCAGCTTAAATCTCGGAGCGGCCTCCTACGAGCAGTACTTC. The chain combines TRBV7-3 with TRBJ2-7; tentatively, D is TRBD2 (5 bases). Trimming removed 1 base at V and 0 bases at J, with 13 bases between. The CDR3 is 16 amino acids. Germline assignment: CDR1 SGHTA and CDR2 FQGTGA.

The chain couples TRBV19 to TRBJ2-2; 10 bases line up with TRBD1. This CDR3 is 17 amino acids long. The ends lost 2 bases at V and 4 bases at J; junction bases unmatched: 7. Germline assignment: CDR1 LNHDA and CDR2 SQIVND (reference sequence). CDR3 region: CASSITTGGGGTGELFF. The CDR3 region has the DNA TGTGCCAGTAGTATAACGACAGGGGGCGGCGGCACCGGGGAGCTGTTTTTT.

A single count supports this clone. The chain is built from TRBV7-2 and TRBJ2-5; a possible D gene is TRBD2 (6 bases). The V gene lost 2 bases and the J gene lost 10 bases, with 20 bases spanning the gap. Germline CDR1 reads SGHTA; CDR2 reads FQGNSA. This CDR3 comprises 15 residues. The CDR3 bases are TGTGCCAGCAGCTTATCCCGGGACTCTGCTGGGTTCCAGTACTTC. Its translation: CASSLSRDSAGFQYF.

The chain combines TRBV5-1 with TRBJ2-3; D may be TRBD1 (5 bases). The germline V and J ends were trimmed by 3 bases and 2 bases, with 13 bases remaining between them. From germline, CDR1 is SGHRS and CDR2 YFSETQ. This CDR3 spans 15 amino acids. CDR3 in DNA: TGCGCCAGCAGCTCCCAGACAGTAGACACAGATACGCAGTATTTT. This gives the protein CASSSQTVDTDTQYF.

The genes are TRBV5-1 and TRBJ2-3; D not resolved. V was pared by 3 bases and J by 2 bases, with 10 bases between. There are 14 residues in the CDR3. The V gene's germline CDR1 is SGHRS and CDR2 YFSETQ. For the CDR3, the DNA is TGCGCCAGCAGCTACCCTCTTTCCACAGATACGCAGTATTTT. Translated, it gives CASSYPLSTDTQYF. Complete variable domain (other parts from reference TRBV5-1 and TRBJ2-3): KAGVTQTPRYLIKTRGQQVTLSCSPISGHRSVSWYQQTPGQGLQFLFEYFSETQRNKGNFPGRFSGRQFSNSRSEMNVSTLELGDSALYLCASSYPLSTDTQYFGPGTRLTVL.

The rearrangement uses TRBV18 and TRBJ1-1; D is unresolved. This CDR3 comprises 13 residues. Germline loops: CDR1 KGHSH, CDR2 LQKENI. V lost 6 bases and J lost 1, with 9 bases in between. Written as DNA, the CDR3 is TGTGCCAGCTCTTGGACTCCGAACACTGAAGCTTTCTTT. Residues: CASSWTPNTEAFF. Combining the CDR3 with reference TRBV18 and TRBJ1-1 gives the whole variable domain NAGVMQNPRHLVRRRGQEARLRCSPMKGHSHVYWYRQLPEEGLKFMVYLQKENIIDESGMPKERFSAEFPKEGPSILRIQQVVRGDSAAYFCASSWTPNTEAFFGQGTRLTVV.

The rearrangement uses TRBV10-2 and TRBJ1-1, with TRBD1 as a possible D gene (6 bases). The CDR3 length is 14 residues. Trimming left V 1 base short and J 5 bases short, with 11 bases between. Germline V CDR1 and CDR2: WSHSY, SAAADI. Written as DNA, the CDR3 is TGCGCCAGCAGTGAGTGGGGGCCAGGAACTGAAGCTTTCTTT. This translates into CASSEWGPGTEAFF.

The chain links TRBV7-2 to TRBJ2-7; 11 bases match TRBD2. Germline CDR1 reads SGHTA; CDR2 reads FQGNSA. The length of the CDR3 is 15 residues. After removal of 5 bases from V and 2 bases from J, the junction contained 5 bases not matched to a gene. The CDR3 region is CASSGSSGGPYEQYF. The CDR3 DNA reads as TGTGCCAGCAGCGGCTCTAGCGGGGGGCCCTACGAGCAGTACTTC.

The rearrangement uses TRBV18 and TRBJ2-6; D uncertain. The CDR3 loop spans 15 amino acids. Germline V CDR1 and CDR2: KGHSH, LQKENI. V lost 3 bases, J lost 0 bases, and 6 bases lay in between. CDR3 loop: CASSPERSGANVLTF. CDR3 DNA sequence: TGTGCCAGCTCACCTGAACGCTCTGGGGCCAACGTCCTGACTTTC.

The chain couples TRBV7-9 to TRBJ2-1; D unclear. The CDR3 sequence is 11 residues long. V was shortened by 1 base and J by 13 bases, with 8 bases between the two germline ends. Germline CDR1 reads SEHNR; CDR2 reads FQNEAQ (reference sequence). The CDR3 DNA reads TGTGCCAGCAGCTTAGGCGTGAAACAGTTCTTC. This translates into CASSLGVKQFF.

This clone was seen a handful of times. The chain recombines TRBV5-4 with TRBJ2-5, with D possibly called TRBD1 or TRBD2 (5 bases each). Looked up from germline, CDR1 is SGHNT and CDR2 is YYREEE (reference sequence). V was cut by 1 base and J by 5 bases, with 15 bases left in between. CDR3 length: 15 amino acids. The chain's CDR3 is CASSLFGGVGETQYF. The CDR3 DNA is TGTGCCAGCAGCTTGTTTGGGGGAGTTGGGGAGACCCAGTACTTC.

This clone was detected only once. The chain is built from TRBV9 and TRBJ2-5; 9 positions agree with TRBD2. CDR1 is SGDLS, CDR2 YYNGEE, per germline. The CDR3 length is 15 residues. With V trimmed by 4 bases and J by 5 bases, 9 bases remained unmatched. CDR3 bases: TGTGCCAGCAGCCCCGCCTGGACTAGCGCCGAGACCCAGTACTTC. Protein: CASSPAWTSAETQYF.